What follows are 29 T cell receptor beta chains derived from one specimen sequenced in a study of cytomegalovirus exposure and HLA in healthy donors. PCR employed 60 Vbeta and 13 Jbeta primers. The protocol was immunoSEQ multiplex PCR, while the TCRdb copy is restricted to in-frame clones and leaves out a portion. The sample contains about 200,000 clones, more than 75% of which appear only once. The sample comprised PBMCs. These receptors were collected from a male donor in good health and CMV-seropositive.

This clone was seen a handful of times. The DNA for the CDR3 is TGCGCCAGCAGCCCCCAAGGTGGGGTAGGAGGTGTCTATGGCTACACCTTC. It encodes CASSPQGGVGGVYGYTF. V gene TRBV4-3 combines with J gene TRBJ1-2; no reliable D call. The CDR3 sequence is 17 residues long. The germline gives CDR1 LGHNA, CDR2 YSLEER. Trimming removed 4 bases from V and 4 bases from J, with 22 bases in between.

The chain has TRBV9 and TRBJ1-2; D gene ambiguous. From germline, CDR1 is SGDLS and CDR2 YYNGEE. This CDR3 has 15 residues. Trimming took 0 bases from V and 7 from J, leaving 16 bases between them. CDR3 nucleotides: TGTGCCAGCAGCGTAGCCCCCTCGGGTCACGCTGGCTACACCTTC. This translates into CASSVAPSGHAGYTF.

This clone has only a few counts. The CDR3 DNA reads TGTGCCAGTGCCCGGGGATTTGGAAACACCATATATTTT. Its translation: CASARGFGNTIYF. The chain has TRBV19 and TRBJ1-3; D is unclear. This CDR3 is 13 amino acids long. CDR1 is LNHDA, CDR2 SQIVND, per germline (reference sequence). V dropped 8 bases and J dropped 3 bases, with 11 bases sitting between them.

In DNA form, the CDR3 reads TGTGCCATCAGTGGGGGTCAGGGGGACACTGAAGCTTTCTTT. It codes for CAISGGQGDTEAFF. This chain uses TRBV10-3 with TRBJ1-1; 7 nucleotides line up with TRBD1. The CDR3 is 14 amino acids. V was clipped by 4 bases and J by 3 bases; unmatched bases: 5. Per the germline V gene, CDR1 is ENHRY and CDR2 is SYGVKD.

The CDR3 loop is CASSLTGPGAEAFF. CDR3 sequence (DNA): TGTGCCAGCAGCTTAACGGGGCCAGGCGCTGAAGCTTTCTTT. The chain recombines TRBV7-3 with TRBJ1-1; D might be TRBD1 (5 bases). The V gene's germline CDR1 is SGHTA and CDR2 FQGTGA. V was pared by 0 bases and J by 6 bases, with 11 bases between. The CDR3 length is 14 residues.

The table lists this clone with a count of one. The chain recombines TRBV2 with TRBJ1-1; 9 bases line up with TRBD1. CDR1 and CDR2 from the germline V gene are SNHLY and FYNNEI. The CDR3 runs to 15 residues. The V and J ends lost 7 bases and 3 bases, in that order; junction bases with no gene match: 9. Here the CDR3 reads CASTMGQGGYTEAFF. DNA for the CDR3: TGTGCCAGCACCATGGGACAGGGTGGGTACACTGAAGCTTTCTTT.

This clone appeared a single time. The chain combines TRBV5-4 with TRBJ2-5; the D gene is possibly TRBD2 (5 bases). The CDR3 length is 13 residues. CDR1 and CDR2 from the germline V gene are SGHNT and YYREEE (reference sequence). V dropped 1 base and J dropped 11 bases, with 15 bases sitting between them. CDR3 sequence (DNA): TGTGCCAGCAGCTTGTTCCAATTGAGGGAGCAGTACTTC. Protein: CASSLFQLREQYF.

The chain uses TRBV5-1 and TRBJ2-7; D is possibly TRBD1 (5 bases). Per the germline V gene, CDR1 is SGHRS and CDR2 is YFSETQ. V dropped 4 bases and J dropped 4 bases, with 12 bases sitting between them. The CDR3 sequence is 13 residues long. The CDR3 here is CASSLTGIYEQYF. The CDR3 DNA reads as TGCGCCAGCAGCCTCACAGGTATATACGAGCAGTACTTC. Combining the CDR3 with reference TRBV5-1 and TRBJ2-7 gives the whole variable domain KAGVTQTPRYLIKTRGQQVTLSCSPISGHRSVSWYQQTPGQGLQFLFEYFSETQRNKGNFPGRFSGRQFSNSRSEMNVSTLELGDSALYLCASSLTGIYEQYFGPGTRLTVT.

The chain links TRBV4-3 to TRBJ2-5, with D possibly being TRBD2 (6 bases). Germline V gives CDR1 LGHNA, CDR2 YSLEER. V lost 0 bases and J 5 bases, leaving 10 bases between the germline ends. The CDR3 covers 14 residues. In DNA, the CDR3 is TGCGCCAGCAGCCAAGATAGCGGAGGGGAGACCCAGTACTTC. Encoded protein: CASSQDSGGETQYF.

This chain connects TRBV18 to TRBJ1-5, with unresolved D. The V gene's germline CDR1 is KGHSH and CDR2 LQKENI. CDR3 length: 15 residues. The V end lost 6 bases, the J end lost 4 bases, and 16 bases lay between the germline ends. The CDR3 reads CASSLSPQSNQPQHF. For the CDR3, the DNA is TGTGCCAGCTCCCTCTCGCCACAATCGAATCAGCCCCAGCATTTT.

V and J are TRBV7-3 and TRBJ1-1, with D possibly being TRBD1 (5 bases). Germline V gene lookup returns CDR1 SGHTA and CDR2 FQGTGA. This CDR3 is 12 amino acids long. The V gene lost 5 bases and the J gene lost 7 bases, with 11 bases spanning the gap. CDR3 in DNA: TGTGCCAGCAGCCTCCCGCAGGGTGAAGCTTTCTTT. Residues: CASSLPQGEAFF. Supplemented by reference TRBV7-3 and TRBJ1-1, the full variable domain reads GAGVSQTPSNKVTEKGKYVELRCDPISGHTALYWYRQSLGQGPEFLIYFQGTGAADDSGLPNDRFFAVRPEGSVSTLKIQRTERGDSAVYLCASSLPQGEAFFGQGTRLTVV.

The chain joins TRBV5-1 to TRBJ1-2; D is uncertain. The CDR3 is 12 residues long. CDR1 and CDR2 (germline): SGHRS, YFSETQ. The V and J ends lost 4 bases and 3 bases respectively, with 7 bases between them. CDR3: CASSRGDYGYTF. Here the CDR3 DNA reads TGCGCCAGCAGCCGGGGTGACTATGGCTACACCTTC.

This chain joins TRBV7-8 and TRBJ2-1; 7 bases are a match to TRBD2. CDR3 length: 15 amino acids. The trim removed 5 bases at V and 0 bases at J, leaving 4 bases unmatched. The germline gives CDR1 SGHVS, CDR2 FQNEAQ. The CDR3 nucleotides are TGTGCCAGCAGCGCGACTAGCCTCTCCTACAATGAGCAGTTCTTC. Residues: CASSATSLSYNEQFF.

This chain connects TRBV7-2 to TRBJ1-5; 11 nucleotides match TRBD1. The CDR3 has 15 amino acids. CDR1 is SGHTA, CDR2 FQGNSA, per germline. The junction had 6 bases not matched to a gene; V was cut back by 4 bases and J by 7 bases. Here the CDR3 DNA reads TGTGCCAGCAGCTCCCGGACAGGGGGCGCGCAGCCCCAGCATTTT. Residues: CASSSRTGGAQPQHF.

The rearrangement links TRBV7-7 to TRBJ2-3, with D perhaps matching TRBD2 (6 bases). This CDR3 region has 15 residues. The V end lost 1 base, the J end lost 5 bases, and 13 bases lay between the germline ends. Germline CDR1 and CDR2: SSHAT and FNYEAQ (reference sequence). The DNA for the CDR3 is TGTGCCAGCAGCTTAGAAGGGACTGAGGTAGATACGCAGTATTTT. Protein sequence: CASSLEGTEVDTQYF.

V gene TRBV6-5 combines with J gene TRBJ1-3; 7 nucleotides match TRBD1. Germline CDR1 MNHEY, CDR2 SVGAGI. CDR3 length equals 15 residues. Losses at the gene ends were 0 bases for V and 4 bases for J; bases not matched to a gene: 3. This CDR3 is CASSYSRDRGNTIYF. In nucleotides, the CDR3 is TGTGCCAGCAGTTACTCCCGGGACAGAGGAAACACCATATATTTT.

The chain is built from TRBV7-2 and TRBJ1-1; D is possibly TRBD1 (6 bases). The CDR3 runs to 15 residues. The ends were cut back, 1 base at V and 1 base at J, with 10 bases in the middle. Per germline, CDR1 SGHTA and CDR2 FQGNSA. The CDR3 region is CASSLVQGGNTEAFF. The CDR3 DNA follows: TGTGCCAGCAGCTTAGTACAGGGTGGGAACACTGAAGCTTTCTTT.

J is TRBJ2-7 and V is TRBV18; possibly TRBD1 for D (6 bases). The CDR3 length is 13 residues. V dropped 5 bases and J dropped 5 bases, with 13 bases sitting between them. Germline CDR1 reads KGHSH; CDR2 reads LQKENI. Here the CDR3 DNA reads TGTGCCAGCTCATACACAGGGCCCCACGAGCAGTACTTC. Translated, it gives CASSYTGPHEQYF.

The chain links TRBV6-1 to TRBJ1-4, with 7 positions matching TRBD1. CDR1 MNHNS and CDR2 SASEGT come from the germline V gene. The CDR3 contains 12 residues. Trimming removed 8 bases from V and 8 bases from J; junction bases left unmatched: 5. The CDR3: CASRTGNEKLFF. Here the CDR3 DNA reads TGTGCCAGCCGGACAGGAAACGAAAAACTGTTTTTT.

This clone came up once. The CDR3 DNA reads TGTGCCAGCAGCGTACAGGGGGCCACTAATGAAAAACTGTTTTTT. The encoded protein is CASSVQGATNEKLFF. This chain uses TRBV7-2 with TRBJ1-4, with 9 positions matching TRBD1. V trimming: 5 bases; J trimming: 2 bases; junction bases outside the gene matches: 3. The V gene's germline CDR1 is SGHTA and CDR2 FQGNSA. The CDR3 is 15 amino acids.

This clone was picked up one time. The chain uses TRBV29-1 and TRBJ2-1, with 13 bases fitting TRBD2. V dropped 3 bases and J dropped 9; count of bases not matched to a gene: 5. This CDR3 is 14 amino acids long. Germline V gene data show CDR1 as SQVTM and CDR2 as ANQGSEA. The CDR3 DNA is TGCAGCGTTGATATCGGACTAGCGGGAGTTGAGCAGTTCTTC. Protein product: CSVDIGLAGVEQFF.

V usage is TRBV4-3 and J usage is TRBJ2-7, with D perhaps matching TRBD2 (6 bases). V dropped 4 bases and J dropped 2 bases, with 18 bases sitting between them. Germline CDR1 is LGHNA and CDR2 is YSLEER. The CDR3 has 16 amino acids. CDR3 loop: CASSLLSGGGAYEQYF. The DNA of the CDR3 is TGCGCCAGCAGCCTTCTCAGCGGCGGAGGGGCCTACGAGCAGTACTTC.

The DNA of the CDR3 is TGTGCCAGCTCACCGGAACGGGGGGGCGGCAATGAGCAGTTCTTC. Protein: CASSPERGGGNEQFF. V and J are TRBV18 and TRBJ2-1; 8 nucleotides match TRBD2. V shed 3 bases and J 6 bases; nucleotides not matched to a gene: 7. The CDR3 consists of 15 residues. Germline CDR1 KGHSH, CDR2 LQKENI.

This clone turned up a few times. The rearrangement joins TRBV21-1 to TRBJ1-5; the DNA was not compared with TRBD1, the D call given in the table. TRBV21-1 is assigned pseudogene status. The CDR3 sequence is 15 residues long. The CDR3 sequence: CASSKSGGGNQPQHF. The CDR3 DNA sequence: TGTGCCAGCAGCAAAAGTGGGGGCGGGAATCAGCCCCAGCATTTT.

V gene TRBV5-1 combines with J gene TRBJ1-2; 11 nucleotides line up with TRBD1. Germline CDR1 and CDR2: SGHRS and YFSETQ. The CDR3 covers 15 residues. Germline trimming cut 4 bases from V and 2 bases from J; bases unmatched to any gene: 4. As DNA, the CDR3 is TGCGCCAGCAGCACCGGACAGGGGGCAAACTATGGCTACACCTTC. It is translated as CASSTGQGANYGYTF.

This chain uses TRBV2 with TRBJ1-3; D may be TRBD1 (6 bases). V was trimmed by 6 bases and J by 0 bases, leaving 21 bases between them. The CDR3 is 18 amino acids. The germline V gene encodes CDR1 SNHLY and CDR2 FYNNEI. CDR3 sequence: CASRRVATGDLSGNTIYF. The CDR3, as DNA: TGTGCCAGCAGAAGAGTAGCGACAGGCGATCTCTCTGGAAACACCATATATTTT.

V and J are TRBV4-3 and TRBJ2-3; 9 bases map to TRBD2. This CDR3 comprises 17 residues. The J segment lost 4 bases and the V segment lost 6 bases, leaving 14 bases of the junction unmatched. Looked up from germline, CDR1 is LGHNA and CDR2 is YSLEER. CDR3 loop: CASSLAGSNGHADTQYF. The CDR3, as DNA: TGCGCCAGCAGTCTAGCGGGATCTAACGGGCATGCAGATACGCAGTATTTT.

The genes are TRBV7-3 and TRBJ2-7; 7 bases are a match to TRBD1. V gave up 2 bases and J gave up 0 bases; unmatched junction bases: 4. This CDR3 region has 15 residues. Germline assignment: CDR1 SGHTA and CDR2 FQGTGA. CDR3 coding DNA: TGTGCCAGCAGCTTAGACAGGGTGGCCTCCTACGAGCAGTACTTC. Its translation: CASSLDRVASYEQYF.

The CDR3 bases are TGTGCCAGCTCACCACCCCAGGGATTTGCCACCGGGGAGCTGTTTTTT. Protein product: CASSPPQGFATGELFF. The V and J genes are TRBV18 and TRBJ2-2, with D perhaps TRBD1 (5 bases). Germline loops: CDR1 KGHSH, CDR2 LQKENI. V lost 0 bases, J lost 4 bases, and 12 bases lay in between. The CDR3 spans 16 residues.